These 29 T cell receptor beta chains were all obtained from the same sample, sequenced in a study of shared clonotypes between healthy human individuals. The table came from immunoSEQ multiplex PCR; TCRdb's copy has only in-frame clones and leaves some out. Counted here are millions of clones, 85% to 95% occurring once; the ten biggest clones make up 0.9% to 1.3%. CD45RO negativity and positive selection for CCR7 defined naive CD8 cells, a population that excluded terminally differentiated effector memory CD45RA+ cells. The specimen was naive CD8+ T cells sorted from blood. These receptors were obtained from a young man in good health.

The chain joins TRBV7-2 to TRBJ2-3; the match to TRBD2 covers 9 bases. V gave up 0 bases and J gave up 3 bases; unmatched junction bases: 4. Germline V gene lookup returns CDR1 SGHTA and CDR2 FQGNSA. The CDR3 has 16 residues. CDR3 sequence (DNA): TGTGCCAGCAGCTTAGCGGCGGGAGGGCAAACAGATACGCAGTATTTT. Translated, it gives CASSLAAGGQTDTQYF.

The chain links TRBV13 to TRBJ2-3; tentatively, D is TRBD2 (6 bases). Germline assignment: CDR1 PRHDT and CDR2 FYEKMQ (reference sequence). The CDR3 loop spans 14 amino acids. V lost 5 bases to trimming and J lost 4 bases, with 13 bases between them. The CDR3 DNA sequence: TGTGCCAGCAGCGTCAGACTAGACCCAGATACGCAGTATTTT. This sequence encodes CASSVRLDPDTQYF. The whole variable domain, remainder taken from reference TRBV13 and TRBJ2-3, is AAGVIQSPRHLIKEKRETATLKCYPIPRHDTVYWYQQGPGQDPQFLISFYEKMQSDKGSIPDRFSAQQFSDYHSELNMSSLELGDSALYFCASSVRLDPDTQYFGPGTRLTVL.

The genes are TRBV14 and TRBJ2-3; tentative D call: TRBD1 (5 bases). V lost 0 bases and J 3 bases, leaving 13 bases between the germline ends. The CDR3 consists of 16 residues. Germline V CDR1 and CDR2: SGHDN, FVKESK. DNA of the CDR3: TGTGCCAGCAGCCAAGATCAGGGAACATGGACAGATACGCAGTATTTT. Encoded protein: CASSQDQGTWTDTQYF.

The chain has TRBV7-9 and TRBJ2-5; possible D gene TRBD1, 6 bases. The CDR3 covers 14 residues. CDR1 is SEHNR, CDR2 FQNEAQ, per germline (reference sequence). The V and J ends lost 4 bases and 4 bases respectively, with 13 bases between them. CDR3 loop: CASSSEQGTETQYF. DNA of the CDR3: TGTGCCAGCAGCTCAGAACAGGGAACAGAGACCCAGTACTTC.

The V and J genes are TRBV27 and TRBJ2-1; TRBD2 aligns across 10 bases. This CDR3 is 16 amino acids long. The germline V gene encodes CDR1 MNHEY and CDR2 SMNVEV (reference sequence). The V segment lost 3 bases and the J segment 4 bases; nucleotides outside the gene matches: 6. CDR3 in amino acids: CASSFKASGSYNEQFF. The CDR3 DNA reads TGTGCCAGCAGTTTTAAGGCTAGCGGGAGTTACAATGAGCAGTTCTTC.

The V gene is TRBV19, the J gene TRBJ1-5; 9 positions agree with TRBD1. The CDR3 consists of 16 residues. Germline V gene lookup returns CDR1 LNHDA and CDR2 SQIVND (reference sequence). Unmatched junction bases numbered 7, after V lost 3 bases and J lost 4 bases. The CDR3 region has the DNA TGTGCCAGTAGTATTCAGGAGGACAGGGGAAATCAGCCCCAGCATTTT. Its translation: CASSIQEDRGNQPQHF.

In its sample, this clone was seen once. CDR3 sequence (DNA): TGTGCCAGTAGTATTGGTCAGGAAACTATGAACACTGAAGCTTTCTTT. This translates into CASSIGQETMNTEAFF. J is TRBJ1-1 and V is TRBV19; D unresolved. Germline lookup yields CDR1 LNHDA and CDR2 SQIVND (reference sequence). The V and J ends lost 3 bases and 0 bases respectively, with 14 bases between them. The CDR3 spans 16 residues. The full variable domain, its missing parts supplied by reference TRBV19 and TRBJ1-1, is DGGITQSPKYLFRKEGQNVTLSCEQNLNHDAMYWYRQDPGQGLRLIYYSQIVNDFQKGDIAEGYSVSREKKESFPLTVTSAQKNPTAFYLCASSIGQETMNTEAFFGQGTRLTVV.

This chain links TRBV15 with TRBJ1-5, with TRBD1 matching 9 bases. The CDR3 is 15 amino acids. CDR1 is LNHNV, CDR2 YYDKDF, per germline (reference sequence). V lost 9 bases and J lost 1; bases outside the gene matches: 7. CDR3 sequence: CATTGGLGSNQPQHF. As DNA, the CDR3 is TGTGCCACGACAGGGGGGTTGGGGAGCAATCAGCCCCAGCATTTT.

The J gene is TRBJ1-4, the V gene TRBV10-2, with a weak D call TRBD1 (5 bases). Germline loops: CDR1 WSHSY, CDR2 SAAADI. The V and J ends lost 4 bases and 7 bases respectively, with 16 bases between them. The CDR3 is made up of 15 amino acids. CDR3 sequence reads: CASSATADEREKLFF. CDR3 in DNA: TGCGCCAGCAGTGCGACAGCCGACGAACGTGAAAAACTGTTTTTT.

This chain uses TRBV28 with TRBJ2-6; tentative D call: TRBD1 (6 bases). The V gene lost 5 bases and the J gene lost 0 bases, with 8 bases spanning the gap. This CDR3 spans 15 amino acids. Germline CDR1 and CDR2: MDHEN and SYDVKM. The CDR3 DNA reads TGTGCCAGCAGTGACAGGCTCTCTGGGGCCAACGTCCTGACTTTC. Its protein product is CASSDRLSGANVLTF.

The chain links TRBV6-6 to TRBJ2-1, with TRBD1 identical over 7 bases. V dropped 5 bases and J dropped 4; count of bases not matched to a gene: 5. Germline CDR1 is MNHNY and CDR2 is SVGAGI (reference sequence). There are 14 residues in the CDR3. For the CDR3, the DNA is TGTGCCAGCAGTGAGGGACAGCCATACAATGAGCAGTTCTTC. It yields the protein CASSEGQPYNEQFF.

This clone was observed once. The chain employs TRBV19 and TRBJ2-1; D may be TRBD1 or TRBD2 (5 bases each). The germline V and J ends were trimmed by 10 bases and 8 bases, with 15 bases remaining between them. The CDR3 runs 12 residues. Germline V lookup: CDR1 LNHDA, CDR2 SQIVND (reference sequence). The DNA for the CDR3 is TGTGCCACCCGCCAGGGAGCAGATGAGCAGTTCTTC. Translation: CATRQGADEQFF. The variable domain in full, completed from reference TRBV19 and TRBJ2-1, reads DGGITQSPKYLFRKEGQNVTLSCEQNLNHDAMYWYRQDPGQGLRLIYYSQIVNDFQKGDIAEGYSVSREKKESFPLTVTSAQKNPTAFYLCATRQGADEQFFGPGTRLTVL.

The CDR3 reads CASSVDGVKAFF. CDR3 bases: TGTGCCAGCAGCGTAGATGGAGTCAAAGCTTTCTTT. The rearrangement joins TRBV9 to TRBJ1-1; D remains unclear. Trimming took off 0 bases at V and 9 bases at J, with 9 bases between the two ends. CDR1 and CDR2 from the germline V gene are SGDLS and YYNGEE. The CDR3 totals 12 residues.

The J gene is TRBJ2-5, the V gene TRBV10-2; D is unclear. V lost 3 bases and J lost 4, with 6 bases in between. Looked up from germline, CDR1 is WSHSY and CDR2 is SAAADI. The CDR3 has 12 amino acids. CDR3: CASSDPGETQYF. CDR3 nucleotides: TGCGCCAGCAGTGACCCCGGAGAGACCCAGTACTTC.

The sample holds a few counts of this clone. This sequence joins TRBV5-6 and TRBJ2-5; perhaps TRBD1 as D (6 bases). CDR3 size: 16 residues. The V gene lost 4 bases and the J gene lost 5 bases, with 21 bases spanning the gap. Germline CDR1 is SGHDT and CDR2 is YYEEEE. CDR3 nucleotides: TGTGCCAGCAGCGGACCCGGAGAGACAGGCTGGGAGACCCAGTACTTC. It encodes CASSGPGETGWETQYF.

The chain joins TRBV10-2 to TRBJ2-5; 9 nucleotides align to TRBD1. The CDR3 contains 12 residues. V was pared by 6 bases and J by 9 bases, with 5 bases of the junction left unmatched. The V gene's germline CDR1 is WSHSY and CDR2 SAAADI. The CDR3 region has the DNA TGCGCCAGCAGGGGGGACAGGGCCTCCCAGTACTTC. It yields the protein CASRGDRASQYF.

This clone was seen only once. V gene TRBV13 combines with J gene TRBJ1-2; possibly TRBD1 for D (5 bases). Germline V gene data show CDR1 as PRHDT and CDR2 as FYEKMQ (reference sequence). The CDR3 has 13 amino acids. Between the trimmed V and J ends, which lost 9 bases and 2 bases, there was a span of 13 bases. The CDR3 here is CARSGPPNYGYTF. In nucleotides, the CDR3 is TGTGCCAGGTCAGGGCCCCCGAACTATGGCTACACCTTC.

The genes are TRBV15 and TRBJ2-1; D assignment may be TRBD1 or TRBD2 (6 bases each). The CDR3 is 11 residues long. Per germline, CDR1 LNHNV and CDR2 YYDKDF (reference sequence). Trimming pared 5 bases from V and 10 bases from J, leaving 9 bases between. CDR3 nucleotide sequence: TGTGCCACCAGCGGAGGGACAGAGCAGTTCTTC. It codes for CATSGGTEQFF.

CDR3 coding DNA: TGCAGCGTTGACCCTGGGAGTGGAGATGAGCAGTTCTTC. This encodes CSVDPGSGDEQFF. The chain carries TRBV29-1 and TRBJ2-1; weak D call: TRBD2 (5 bases). Germline CDR1 reads SQVTM; CDR2 reads ANQGSEA. Trimming left V 3 bases short and J 8 bases short, with 14 bases between. The CDR3 covers 13 residues.

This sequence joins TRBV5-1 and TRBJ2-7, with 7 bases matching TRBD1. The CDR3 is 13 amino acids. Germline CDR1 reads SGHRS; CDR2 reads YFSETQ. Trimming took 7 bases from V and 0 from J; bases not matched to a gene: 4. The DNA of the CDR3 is TGCGCCAGCGGCGACAGGGTCTCCTACGAGCAGTACTTC. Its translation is CASGDRVSYEQYF.

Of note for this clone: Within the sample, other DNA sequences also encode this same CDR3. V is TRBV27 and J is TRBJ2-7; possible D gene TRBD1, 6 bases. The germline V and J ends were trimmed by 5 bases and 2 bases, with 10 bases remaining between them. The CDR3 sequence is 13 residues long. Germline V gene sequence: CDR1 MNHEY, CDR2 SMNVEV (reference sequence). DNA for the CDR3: TGTGCCAGCAGTAACAGGGTAGCCTACGAGCAGTACTTC. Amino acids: CASSNRVAYEQYF.

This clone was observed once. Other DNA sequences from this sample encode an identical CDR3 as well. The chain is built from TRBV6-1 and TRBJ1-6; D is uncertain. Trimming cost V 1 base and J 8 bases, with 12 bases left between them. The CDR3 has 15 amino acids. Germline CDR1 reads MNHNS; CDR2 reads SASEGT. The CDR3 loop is CASSEDRDSYSPLHF. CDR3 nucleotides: TGTGCCAGCAGTGAAGATCGGGATTCCTATTCACCCCTCCACTTT.

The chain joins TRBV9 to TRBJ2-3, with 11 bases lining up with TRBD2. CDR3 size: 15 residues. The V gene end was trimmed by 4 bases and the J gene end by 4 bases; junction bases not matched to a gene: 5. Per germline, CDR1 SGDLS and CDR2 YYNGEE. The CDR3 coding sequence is TGTGCCAGCAGCTCGACTAGCGGGGAGGCAGATACGCAGTATTTT. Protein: CASSSTSGEADTQYF.

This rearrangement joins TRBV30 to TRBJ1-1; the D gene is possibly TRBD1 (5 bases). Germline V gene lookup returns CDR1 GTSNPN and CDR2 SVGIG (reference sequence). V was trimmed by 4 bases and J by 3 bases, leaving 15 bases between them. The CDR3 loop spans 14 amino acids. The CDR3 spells CAWMGQGWDTEAFF. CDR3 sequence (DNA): TGTGCCTGGATGGGGCAGGGATGGGACACTGAAGCTTTCTTT. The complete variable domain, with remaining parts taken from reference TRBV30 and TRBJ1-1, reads SQTIHQWPATLVQPVGSPLSLECTVEGTSNPNLYWYRQAAGRGLQLLFYSVGIGQISSEVPQNLSASRPQDRQFILSSKKLLLSDSGFYLCAWMGQGWDTEAFFGQGTRLTVV.

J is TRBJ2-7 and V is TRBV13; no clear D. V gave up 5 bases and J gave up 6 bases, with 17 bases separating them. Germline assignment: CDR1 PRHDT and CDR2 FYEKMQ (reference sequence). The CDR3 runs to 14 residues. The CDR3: CASSPAGPMGEQYF. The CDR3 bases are TGTGCCAGCAGCCCGGCCGGGCCCATGGGCGAGCAGTACTTC.

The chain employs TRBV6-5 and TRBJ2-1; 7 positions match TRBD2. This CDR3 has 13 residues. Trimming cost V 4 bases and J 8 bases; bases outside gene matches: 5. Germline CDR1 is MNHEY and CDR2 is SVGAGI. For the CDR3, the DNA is TGTGCCAGCAGTTCTGGGGCGGGGGATGAGCAGTTCTTC. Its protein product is CASSSGAGDEQFF.

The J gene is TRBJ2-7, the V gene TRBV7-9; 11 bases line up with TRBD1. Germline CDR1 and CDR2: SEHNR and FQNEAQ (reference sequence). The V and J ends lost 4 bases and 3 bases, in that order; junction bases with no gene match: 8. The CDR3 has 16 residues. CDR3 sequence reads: CASSSSPGQGGYEQYF. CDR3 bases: TGTGCCAGCAGCTCCTCTCCGGGACAGGGGGGCTACGAGCAGTACTTC.

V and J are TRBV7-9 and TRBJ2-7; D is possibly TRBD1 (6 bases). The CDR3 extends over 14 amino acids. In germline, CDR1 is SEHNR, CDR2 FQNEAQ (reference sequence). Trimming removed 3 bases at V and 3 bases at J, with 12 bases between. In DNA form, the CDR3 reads TGTGCCAGCAGCTTTGGGGGCGCGGGCTACGAGCAGTACTTC. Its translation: CASSFGGAGYEQYF.

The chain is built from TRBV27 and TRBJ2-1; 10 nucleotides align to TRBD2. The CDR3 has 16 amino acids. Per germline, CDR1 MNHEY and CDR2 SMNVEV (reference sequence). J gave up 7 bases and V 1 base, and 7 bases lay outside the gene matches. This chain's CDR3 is CASSLYRSGGVNEQFF. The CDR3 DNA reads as TGTGCCAGCAGTTTATACAGGAGCGGGGGGGTAAATGAGCAGTTCTTC.